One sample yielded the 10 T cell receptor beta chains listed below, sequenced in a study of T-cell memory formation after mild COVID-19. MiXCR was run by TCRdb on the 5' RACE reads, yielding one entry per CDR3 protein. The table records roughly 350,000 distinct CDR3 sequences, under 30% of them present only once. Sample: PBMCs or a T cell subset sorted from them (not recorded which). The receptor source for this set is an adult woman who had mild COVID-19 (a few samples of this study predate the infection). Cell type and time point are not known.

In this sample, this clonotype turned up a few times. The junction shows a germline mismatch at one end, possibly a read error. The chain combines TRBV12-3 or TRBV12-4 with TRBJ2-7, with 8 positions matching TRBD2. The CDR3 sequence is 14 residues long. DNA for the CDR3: TGTGCCAGCAGTCTAGCGGGTGTCATCGACGAGCAGTACTTC. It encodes CASSLAGVIDEQYF.

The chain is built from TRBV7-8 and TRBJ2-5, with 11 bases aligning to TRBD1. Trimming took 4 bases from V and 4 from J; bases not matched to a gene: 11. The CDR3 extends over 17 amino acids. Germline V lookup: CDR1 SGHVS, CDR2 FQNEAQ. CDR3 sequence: CASSSKRDRGSGETQYF. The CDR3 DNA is TGTGCCAGCAGCTCGAAAAGGGACAGGGGGTCCGGAGAGACCCAGTACTTC. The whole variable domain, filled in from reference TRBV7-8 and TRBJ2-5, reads GAGVSQSPRYKVAKRGQDVALRCDPISGHVSLFWYQQALGQGPEFLTYFQNEAQLDKSGLPSDRFFAERPEGSVSTLKIQRTQQEDSAVYLCASSSKRDRGSGETQYFGPGTRLLVL.

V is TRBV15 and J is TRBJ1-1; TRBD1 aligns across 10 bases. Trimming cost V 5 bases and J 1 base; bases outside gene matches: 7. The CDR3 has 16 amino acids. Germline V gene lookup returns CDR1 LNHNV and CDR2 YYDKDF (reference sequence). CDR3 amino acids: CATSPRTGGTNTEAFF. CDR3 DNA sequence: TGTGCCACCAGCCCTAGGACAGGGGGGACGAACACTGAAGCTTTCTTT.

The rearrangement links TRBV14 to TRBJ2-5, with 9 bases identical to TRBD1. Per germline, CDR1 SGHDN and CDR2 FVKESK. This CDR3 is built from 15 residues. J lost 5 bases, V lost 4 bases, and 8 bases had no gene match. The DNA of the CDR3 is TGTGCCAGCAGCCGTCGGACAGGGGCATTGGAGACCCAGTACTTC. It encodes CASSRRTGALETQYF.

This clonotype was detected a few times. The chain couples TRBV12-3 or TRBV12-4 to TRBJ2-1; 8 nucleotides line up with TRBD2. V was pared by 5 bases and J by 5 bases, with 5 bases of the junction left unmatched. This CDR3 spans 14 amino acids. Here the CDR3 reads CASSPGLANNEQFF. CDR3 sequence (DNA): TGTGCCAGCAGTCCCGGACTAGCCAACAATGAGCAGTTCTTC.

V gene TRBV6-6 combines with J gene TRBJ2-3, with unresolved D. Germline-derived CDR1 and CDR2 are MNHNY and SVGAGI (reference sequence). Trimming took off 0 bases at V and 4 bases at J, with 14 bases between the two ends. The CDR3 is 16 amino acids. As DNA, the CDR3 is TGTGCCAGCAGTTACTCTCTTGGCTCGGTCGCAGATACGCAGTATTTT. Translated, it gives CASSYSLGSVADTQYF.

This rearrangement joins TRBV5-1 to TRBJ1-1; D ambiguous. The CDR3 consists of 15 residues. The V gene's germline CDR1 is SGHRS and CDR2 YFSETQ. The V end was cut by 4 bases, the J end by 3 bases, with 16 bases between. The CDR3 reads CASSPPDGPHTEAFF. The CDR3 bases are TGCGCCAGCAGCCCACCCGACGGCCCCCACACTGAAGCTTTCTTT.

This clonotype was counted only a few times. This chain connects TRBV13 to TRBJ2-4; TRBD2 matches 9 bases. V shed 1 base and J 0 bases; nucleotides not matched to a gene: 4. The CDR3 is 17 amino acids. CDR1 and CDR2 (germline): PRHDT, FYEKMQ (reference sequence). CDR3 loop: CASSLATSGLAKNIQYF. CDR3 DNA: TGTGCCAGCAGCTTAGCGACTAGCGGATTAGCCAAAAACATTCAGTACTTC.

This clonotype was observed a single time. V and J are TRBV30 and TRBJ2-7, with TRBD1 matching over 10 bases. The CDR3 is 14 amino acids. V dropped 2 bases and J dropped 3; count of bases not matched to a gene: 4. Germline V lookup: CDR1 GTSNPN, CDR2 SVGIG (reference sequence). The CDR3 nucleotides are TGTGCCTGGAGTTCCGGGACAGGGGACTACGAGCAGTACTTC. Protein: CAWSSGTGDYEQYF.

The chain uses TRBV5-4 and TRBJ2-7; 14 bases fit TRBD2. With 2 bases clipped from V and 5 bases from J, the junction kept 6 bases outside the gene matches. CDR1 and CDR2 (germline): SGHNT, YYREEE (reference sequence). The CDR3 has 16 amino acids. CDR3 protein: CASSFLGLAGDDEQYF. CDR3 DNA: TGTGCCAGCAGCTTCCTGGGACTAGCGGGGGACGACGAGCAGTACTTC.